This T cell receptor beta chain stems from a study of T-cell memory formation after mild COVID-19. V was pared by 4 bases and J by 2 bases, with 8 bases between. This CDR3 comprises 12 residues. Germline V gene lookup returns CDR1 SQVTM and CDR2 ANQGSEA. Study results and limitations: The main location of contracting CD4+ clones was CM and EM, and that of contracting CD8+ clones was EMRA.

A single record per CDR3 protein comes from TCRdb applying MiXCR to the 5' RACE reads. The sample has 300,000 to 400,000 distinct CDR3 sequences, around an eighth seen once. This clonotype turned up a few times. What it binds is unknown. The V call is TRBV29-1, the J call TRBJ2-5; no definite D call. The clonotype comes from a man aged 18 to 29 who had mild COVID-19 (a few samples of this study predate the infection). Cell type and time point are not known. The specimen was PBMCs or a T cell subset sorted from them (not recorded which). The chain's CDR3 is CSVVWQQETQYF. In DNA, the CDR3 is TGCAGCGTTGTCTGGCAGCAAGAGACCCAGTACTTC.